One and the same sample provided the 20 T cell receptor beta chains below, sequenced in a study of CD8 T cells in Susac syndrome. Reverse transcription of roughly 0.5 to 1 ug RNA used random hexamers. One entry per CDR3 protein results from TCRdb running MiXCR on the immunoSEQ multiplex PCR reads. Here the sample spans some 65,000 distinct CDR3 sequences, 85% to 95% being singletons. The specimen sequenced was CD8+ T cells from PBMCs. The source of these receptors is a human donor with multiple sclerosis.

This clonotype was detected once. This rearrangement joins TRBV20-1 to TRBJ2-1, with D perhaps matching TRBD1 or TRBD2 (5 bases each). V lost 7 bases to trimming and J lost 4 bases, with 17 bases between them. The CDR3 spans 14 residues. Germline V gives CDR1 DFQATT, CDR2 SNEGSKA (reference sequence). CDR3 sequence (DNA): TGCAGTGAGGCCACTGGTGGGGGATACAATGAGCAGTTCTTC. Its protein is CSEATGGGYNEQFF.

The J gene is TRBJ2-2, the V gene TRBV24-1; D is possibly TRBD1 (8 bases). Germline loops: CDR1 KGHDR, CDR2 SFDVKD. The CDR3 has 15 amino acids. Trimming took 4 bases from V and 7 from J, leaving 15 bases between them. The CDR3 DNA reads TGTGCCACCAGTGACCCGGACAGGGAGGGCGGGGAGCTGTTTTTT. Translating gives CATSDPDREGGELFF.

The genes are TRBV5-1 and TRBJ2-2; D call uncertain. This CDR3 contains 12 residues. V dropped 1 base and J dropped 4 bases, with 2 bases sitting between them. The germline V gene has CDR1 SGHRS and CDR2 YFSETQ. This CDR3 is CASSLFTGELFF. The CDR3 coding sequence is TGCGCCAGCAGCTTGTTCACCGGGGAGCTGTTTTTT. Variable domain in full (rest from reference TRBV5-1 and TRBJ2-2): KAGVTQTPRYLIKTRGQQVTLSCSPISGHRSVSWYQQTPGQGLQFLFEYFSETQRNKGNFPGRFSGRQFSNSRSEMNVSTLELGDSALYLCASSLFTGELFFGEGSRLTVL.

This clonotype appeared a single time. The rearrangement uses TRBV5-1 and TRBJ2-7; D possibly corresponds to TRBD1 (6 bases). V was pared by 3 bases and J by 1 base, with 14 bases between. Per germline, CDR1 SGHRS and CDR2 YFSETQ. CDR3 size: 15 residues. The CDR3 bases are TGCGCCAGCAGCTATACGACAGGCCCGTCCTACGAGCAGTACTTC. Residues: CASSYTTGPSYEQYF.

This clonotype was seen only once. The rearrangement joins TRBV28 to TRBJ2-3; TRBD1 or TRBD2 may be the D gene (5 bases each). V lost 6 bases to trimming and J lost 5 bases, with 18 bases between them. The CDR3 spans 15 residues. The V gene's germline CDR1 is MDHEN and CDR2 SYDVKM. The CDR3 is CASRPDGALGDTQYF. In DNA, the CDR3 is TGTGCCAGCAGGCCGGACGGGGCTTTGGGAGATACGCAGTATTTT.

The V and J genes are TRBV9 and TRBJ2-4, with D perhaps given as TRBD1 or TRBD2 (6 bases each). From germline, CDR1 is SGDLS and CDR2 YYNGEE. This CDR3 comprises 14 residues. V lost 0 bases to trimming and J lost 5 bases, with 9 bases between them. The CDR3 loop is CASSVEGGQNIQYF. The CDR3 DNA reads as TGTGCCAGCAGCGTAGAAGGGGGGCAAAACATTCAGTACTTC. Together with reference TRBV9 and TRBJ2-4, the CDR3 gives the full variable domain: DSGVTQTPKHLITATGQRVTLRCSPRSGDLSVYWYQQSLDQGLQFLIQYYNGEERAKGNILERFSAQQFPDLHSELNLSSLELGDSALYFCASSVEGGQNIQYFGAGTRLSVL.

The chain uses TRBV27 and TRBJ2-3; 7 nucleotides match TRBD2. V shed 2 bases and J 5 bases; nucleotides not matched to a gene: 4. The CDR3 extends over 14 amino acids. The germline gives CDR1 MNHEY, CDR2 SMNVEV (reference sequence). Here the CDR3 DNA reads TGTGCCAGCAGTTTAGTGATAGCGGGAGATACGCAGTATTTT. Translation gives CASSLVIAGDTQYF.

This sequence joins TRBV9 and TRBJ1-5; perhaps TRBD1 as D (5 bases). The CDR3 consists of 15 residues. Germline V gene lookup returns CDR1 SGDLS and CDR2 YYNGEE. The V end lost 2 bases, the J end lost 7 bases, and 16 bases lay between the germline ends. The DNA for the CDR3 is TGTGCCAGCAGCGTCTCGGGGGGTCCCCACCAGCCCCAGCATTTT. It is translated as CASSVSGGPHQPQHF.

The rearrangement links TRBV7-8 to TRBJ2-3; 11 nucleotides line up with TRBD1. J gave up 0 bases and V 5 bases, and 4 bases lay outside the gene matches. The CDR3 has 16 residues. Germline CDR1 is SGHVS and CDR2 is FQNEAQ. The CDR3 region has the DNA TGTGCCAGCAGCAGCGGGACAGGGGGGAGCACAGATACGCAGTATTTT. It codes for CASSSGTGGSTDTQYF.

The V call is TRBV12-3 or TRBV12-4, the J call TRBJ1-1; D might be TRBD1 (5 bases). The CDR3 is 13 amino acids. V lost 6 bases, J lost 2 bases, and 10 bases lay in between. This CDR3 reads CASSQTVNTEAFF. CDR3 coding DNA: TGTGCCAGCAGCCAGACAGTCAACACTGAAGCTTTCTTT.

The chain recombines TRBV27 with TRBJ2-5, with D possibly matching TRBD1 (6 bases). Germline values: CDR1 MNHEY, CDR2 SMNVEV (reference sequence). This CDR3 has 15 residues. The V end was cut by 5 bases, the J end by 1 base, with 14 bases between. CDR3: CASSIRDNLQETQYF. CDR3 nucleotides: TGTGCCAGCAGTATCCGGGACAACCTCCAAGAGACCCAGTACTTC.

V gene TRBV4-3 combines with J gene TRBJ1-1; D unclear. The CDR3 contains 14 residues. The ends were cut back, 0 bases at V and 4 bases at J, with 9 bases in the middle. Looked up from germline, CDR1 is LGHNA and CDR2 is YSLEER. Here the CDR3 reads CASSQDRGTTEAFF. In DNA form, the CDR3 reads TGCGCCAGCAGCCAAGATAGAGGAACCACTGAAGCTTTCTTT.

The chain carries TRBV29-1 and TRBJ2-1; D not resolved. Trimming took off 3 bases at V and 1 base at J, with 4 bases between the two ends. CDR1 and CDR2 (germline): SQVTM, ANQGSEA. The CDR3 contains 12 residues. In DNA form, the CDR3 reads TGCAGCGTTGAGGGATCCTACAATGAGCAGTTCTTC. It encodes CSVEGSYNEQFF.

The chain combines TRBV13 with TRBJ2-7, with TRBD2 as a possible D gene (5 bases). Germline V gene lookup returns CDR1 PRHDT and CDR2 FYEKMQ (reference sequence). V lost 1 base and J 5 bases, leaving 12 bases between the germline ends. There are 14 residues in the CDR3. CDR3 in amino acids: CASSLDPLGNEQYF. The CDR3, as DNA: TGTGCCAGCAGCTTAGATCCCCTCGGGAACGAGCAGTACTTC.

This clonotype came up once. V usage is TRBV11-1 and J usage is TRBJ2-1, with 10 bases fitting TRBD2. J lost 4 bases, V lost 3 bases, and 3 bases had no gene match. The CDR3 consists of 15 residues. In germline, CDR1 is SGHAT, CDR2 FQDESV (reference sequence). The CDR3 loop is CASSLLAGAYNEQFF. CDR3 DNA: TGTGCCAGCAGCTTGCTAGCGGGAGCGTACAATGAGCAGTTCTTC. Based on the CDR3 plus reference TRBV11-1 and TRBJ2-1, the full variable domain is EAEVAQSPRYKITEKSQAVAFWCDPISGHATLYWYRQILGQGPELLVQFQDESVVDDSQLPKDRFSAERLKGVDSTLKIQPAELGDSAMYLCASSLLAGAYNEQFFGPGTRLTVL.

The gene calls are TRBV4-3 and TRBJ2-1, with D possibly TRBD1 on 5 matching bases. V was shortened by 0 bases and J by 3 bases, with 15 bases between the two germline ends. Germline V gives CDR1 LGHNA, CDR2 YSLEER. The CDR3 extends over 17 amino acids. The CDR3 nucleotides are TGCGCCAGCAGCCAAGATGTGGTGACAGTGAGCTACAATGAGCAGTTCTTC. It codes for CASSQDVVTVSYNEQFF.

The chain uses TRBV19 and TRBJ2-7, with 9 bases that match TRBD1. The CDR3 totals 13 residues. Per germline, CDR1 LNHDA and CDR2 SQIVND (reference sequence). The trim removed 8 bases at V and 4 bases at J, leaving 6 bases unmatched. In nucleotides, the CDR3 is TGTGCCAGTGCGGGACAGGGTATTTACGAGCAGTACTTC. This gives the protein CASAGQGIYEQYF.

The rearrangement joins TRBV27 to TRBJ1-3; no clear D. The V and J ends lost 6 bases and 0 bases respectively, with 9 bases between them. CDR3 length: 14 residues. Germline-derived CDR1 and CDR2 are MNHEY and SMNVEV (reference sequence). As DNA, the CDR3 is TGTGCCAGCAGGGACGTTAACTCTGGAAACACCATATATTTT. Its translation: CASRDVNSGNTIYF.

The chain links TRBV20-1 to TRBJ2-7; D is unresolved. Looked up from germline, CDR1 is DFQATT and CDR2 is SNEGSKA (reference sequence). With 8 bases removed from V and 4 bases from J, the gap between germline ends came to 18 bases. There are 13 residues in the CDR3. The CDR3, as DNA: TGCAGTCCACGAGCGTTTCTAAGTTACGAGCAGTACTTC. As protein: CSPRAFLSYEQYF.

This chain connects TRBV20-1 to TRBJ2-7, with TRBD1 matching over 9 bases. Germline CDR1 and CDR2: DFQATT and SNEGSKA (reference sequence). With V trimmed by 4 bases and J by 6 bases, 1 base remained unmatched. The CDR3 spans 11 residues. The chain's CDR3 is CSAKTGGEQYF. The DNA of the CDR3 is TGCAGTGCTAAGACAGGGGGCGAGCAGTACTTC.